This T cell receptor beta chain was sequenced in a study of OX40 agonist ivuxolimab in advanced cancers. Overall study context: Patients were dosed with the agonistic anti-OX40 (CD134) antibody ivuxolimab. Those treated in dose escalation had hepatocellular carcinoma, melanoma, renal cell cancer or head and neck cancer. Findings of the study overall: The study found among the lowest clonal expansion in partial responders at 0.1-3.0 mg/kg. Expanded clones belonging to CD8+ T cells outnumbered, on average, those of CD4+.

Germline loops: CDR1 GTSNPN, CDR2 SVGIG (reference sequence). Trimming cost V 0 bases and J 4 bases, with 12 bases left between them. The CDR3 contains 14 residues. Here immunoSEQ multiplex PCR was the method, and the copy in TCRdb shows in-frame clones only, minus some. The sample lists some 85,000 clones, under 95% occurring once. As for this clone: Its specificity is unknown.

Material: CD4+ or CD8+ T cells sorted from blood, obtained in a trial of the OX40 agonist ivuxolimab. The J gene is TRBJ2-5, the V gene TRBV30, with D possibly matching TRBD1 (6 bases). This clonotype originated in an adult with an advanced solid tumor such as melanoma, head and neck, liver or kidney cancer. In DNA form, the CDR3 reads TGTGCCTGGAGTGTAATTAGAGGGGGAGAGACCCAGTACTTC. Translating it yields CAWSVIRGGETQYF.